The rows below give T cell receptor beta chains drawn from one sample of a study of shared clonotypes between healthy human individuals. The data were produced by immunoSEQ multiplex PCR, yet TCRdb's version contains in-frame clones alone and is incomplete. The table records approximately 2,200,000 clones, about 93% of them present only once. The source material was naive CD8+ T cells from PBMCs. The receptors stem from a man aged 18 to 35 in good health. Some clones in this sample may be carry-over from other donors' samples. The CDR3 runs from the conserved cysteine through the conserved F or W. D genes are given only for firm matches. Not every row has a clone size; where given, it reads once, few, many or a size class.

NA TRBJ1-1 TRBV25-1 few TGTGCCAGCAGTGAAGGGAGGAACACTGAAGCTTTCTTT CASSEGRNTEAFF
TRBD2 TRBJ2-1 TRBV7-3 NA TGTGCCAGCAGCCAGGGACTAGCCGGGGTTTTCAATGAGCAGTTCTTC CASSQGLAGVFNEQFF
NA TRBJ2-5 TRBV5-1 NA TGCGCCAGCAGCCCGAGTCTAGCGACCCAAGAGACCCAGTACTTC CASSPSLATQETQYF
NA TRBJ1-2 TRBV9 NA TGTGCCAGCAGCGTAGAGGCCCGGGCGGTAAGAAATGGCTACACCTTC CASSVEARAVRNGYTF
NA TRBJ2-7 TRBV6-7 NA TGTGCCAGCAGTGGCGTCCGGGACCCACCTTCCTACGAGCAGTACTTC CASSGVRDPPSYEQYF
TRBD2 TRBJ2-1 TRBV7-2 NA TGTGCCAGCAGCTTCTTAAGACTAGCGGGAGATGAGCAGTTCTTC CASSFLRLAGDEQFF
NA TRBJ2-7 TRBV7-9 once TGTGCCAGCAGCTTATACATGGGGCCCGAGCAGTACTTC CASSLYMGPEQYF
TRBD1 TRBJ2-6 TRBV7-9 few TGTGCCAGCAGTTTAGCAGGGGGCTCTGGGGCCAACGTCCTGACTTTC CASSLAGGSGANVLTF
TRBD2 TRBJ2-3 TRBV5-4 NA TGTGCCAGCAGCGACGGACTAGCGGGAGGTATCACAGATACGCAGTATTTT CASSDGLAGGITDTQYF
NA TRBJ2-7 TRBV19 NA TGTGCCAGTAGTATTGGCAGGGTAGCCGAGCAGTACTTC CASSIGRVAEQYF
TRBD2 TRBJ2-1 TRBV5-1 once TGCGCCAGCAGCTTGAAACTAGCGGAGGGAAGCTCCTACAATGAGCAGTTCTTC CASSLKLAEGSSYNEQFF
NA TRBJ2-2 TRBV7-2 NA TGTGCCAGCAGCTTTGGAGGTTACACCGGGGAGCTGTTTTTT CASSFGGYTGELFF
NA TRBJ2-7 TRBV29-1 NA TGCAGCGCCAGGACTGGTGCGAGTTACGAGCAGTACTTC CSARTGASYEQYF
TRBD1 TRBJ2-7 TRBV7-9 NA TGTGCCAGCAGCCTCCCGGACAGGGGAGGCGACGAGCAGTACTTC CASSLPDRGGDEQYF
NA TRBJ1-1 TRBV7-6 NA TGTGCCAGCAGCCCGGGAGGGCCGAACACTGAAGCTTTCTTT CASSPGGPNTEAFF
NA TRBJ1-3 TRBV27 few TGTGCCAGCAGAGGGACTGGAAACACCATATATTTT CASRGTGNTIYF
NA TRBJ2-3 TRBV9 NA TGTGCCAGCAGCGTTTTTAGCACAGATACGCAGTATTTT CASSVFSTDTQYF
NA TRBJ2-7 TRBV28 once TGTGCCAGCACCCAAAAGGTCCGGGTTTACGAGCAGTACTTC CASTQKVRVYEQYF
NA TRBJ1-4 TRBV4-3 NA TGCGCCAGCAGCGAAGACGGGACGCGGCAAGAAAAACTGTTTTTT CASSEDGTRQEKLFF
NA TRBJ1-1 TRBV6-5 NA TGTGCCAGCAGTTACTCGCAGGGGCCGAACACTGAAGCTTTCTTT CASSYSQGPNTEAFF
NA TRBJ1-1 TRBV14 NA TGTGCCAGCAGCCAAGATGACGGGCCTGAAGCTTTCTTT CASSQDDGPEAFF
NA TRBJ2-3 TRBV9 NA TGTGCCAGCAGCGGGGGACGCACAGATACGCAGTATTTT CASSGGRTDTQYF
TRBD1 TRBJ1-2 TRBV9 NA TGTGCCAGCAGCGGGGGGACAGATAACTATGGCTACACCTTC CASSGGTDNYGYTF
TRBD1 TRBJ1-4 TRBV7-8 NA TGTGCCAGCGGAATTTACAGGGGGAATGAAAAACTGTTTTTT CASGIYRGNEKLFF
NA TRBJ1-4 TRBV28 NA TGTGCCAGCGGCTTTTATACTAATGAAAAACTGTTTTTT CASGFYTNEKLFF
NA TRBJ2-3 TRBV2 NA TGTGCCAGCAGAAACCCCTATAATGGTACGCAGTATTTT CASRNPYNGTQYF
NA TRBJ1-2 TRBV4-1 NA TGCGCCAGCAGCCAAGATGTCGGTCCCGGCTATGGCTACACCTTC CASSQDVGPGYGYTF
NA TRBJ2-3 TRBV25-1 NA TGTGCCAGCAGTGAATATACTGGTACCTATACGCAGTATTTT CASSEYTGTYTQYF
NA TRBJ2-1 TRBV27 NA TGTGCCAGCAGTTTATACGGGCCGAAGTACAATGAGCAGTTCTTC CASSLYGPKYNEQFF
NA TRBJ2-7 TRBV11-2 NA TGTGCCAGCAGCTCGATTTGGGGCCCCGAGCAGTACTTC CASSSIWGPEQYF
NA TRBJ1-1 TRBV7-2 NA TGTGCCAGCAGCTTCGCCGGACGGGAGAACACTGAAGCTTTCTTT CASSFAGRENTEAFF
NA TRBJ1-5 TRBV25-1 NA TGTGCCAGCAGTGGTTGGGAATCCGGACCCCATCAGCCCCAGCATTTT CASSGWESGPHQPQHF
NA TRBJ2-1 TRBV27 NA TGTGCCAGCAGTTTAGCGGGACCCGGACACAATGAGCAGTTCTTC CASSLAGPGHNEQFF
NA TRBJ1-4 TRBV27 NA TGTGCCAGCAGTCCCCGGGGGGCCCCTAATGAAAAACTGTTTTTT CASSPRGAPNEKLFF
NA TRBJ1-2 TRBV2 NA TGTGCCAGCAGGACGAATGGCTACACCTTC CASRTNGYTF
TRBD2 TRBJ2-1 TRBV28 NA TGTGCCTCGGGAGGGATAGGTGAGCAGTTCTTC CASGGIGEQFF
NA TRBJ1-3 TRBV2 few TGTGCCAGCGACAGGTATACTGGAAACACCATATATTTT CASDRYTGNTIYF
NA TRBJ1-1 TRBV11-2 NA TGTGCCAGCAGCCCAATCCCCCCCGGGCCTAACACTGAAGCTTTCTTT CASSPIPPGPNTEAFF
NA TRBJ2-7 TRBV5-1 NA TGCGCCAGCAGCTGGGAATCGGGACATGGGTTCGACGAGCAGTACTTC CASSWESGHGFDEQYF
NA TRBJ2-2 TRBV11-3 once TGTGCCAGCAGCCCCGGGGAAGAGGACACCGGGGAGCTGTTTTTT CASSPGEEDTGELFF
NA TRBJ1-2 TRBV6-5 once TGTGCCAGCACCCCGGGGGCCAAAGCTAACTATGGCTACACCTTC CASTPGAKANYGYTF
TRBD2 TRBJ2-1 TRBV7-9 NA TGTGCCAGCAGCTCGACTAGCGGTTCGTGGTTTGAGCAGTTCTTC CASSSTSGSWFEQFF
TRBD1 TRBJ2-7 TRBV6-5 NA TGTGCCAGCAGTCCGAACAGGGGTCTCTACGAGCAGTACTTC CASSPNRGLYEQYF
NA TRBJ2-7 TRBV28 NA TGTGCCAGCAGTTTAGCAGACCGCTACGAGCAGTACTTC CASSLADRYEQYF